This TCR beta chain originates from a study of T cells in localized non-small cell lung cancer. Study-level findings and limits: Uninvolved adjacent lung had the highest recorded T cell clonality, with tumor below it.

V shed 4 bases, J shed 2 bases, and the junction held 6 bases outside the gene matches. CDR3 length: 17 residues. Germline CDR1 reads KGHSH; CDR2 reads LQKENI. Clones were sequenced by immunoSEQ multiplex PCR, and TCRdb holds only the in-frame ones, with some missing. Here the sample spans about 5,200 clones, approximately 33% being singletons. On this clone: Its target is not known.

The source of this sequence is a female donor of 60 years or more with stage I lung adenocarcinoma. Sequencing was performed on lung tumor tissue, taken before any cancer treatment. The rearrangement uses TRBV18 and TRBJ2-3; 13 positions agree with TRBD2. DNA for the CDR3: TGTGCCAGCTCACTACTAGGGACTAGCGGGGTCACAGATACGCAGTATTTT. Amino acid sequence: CASSLLGTSGVTDTQYF.